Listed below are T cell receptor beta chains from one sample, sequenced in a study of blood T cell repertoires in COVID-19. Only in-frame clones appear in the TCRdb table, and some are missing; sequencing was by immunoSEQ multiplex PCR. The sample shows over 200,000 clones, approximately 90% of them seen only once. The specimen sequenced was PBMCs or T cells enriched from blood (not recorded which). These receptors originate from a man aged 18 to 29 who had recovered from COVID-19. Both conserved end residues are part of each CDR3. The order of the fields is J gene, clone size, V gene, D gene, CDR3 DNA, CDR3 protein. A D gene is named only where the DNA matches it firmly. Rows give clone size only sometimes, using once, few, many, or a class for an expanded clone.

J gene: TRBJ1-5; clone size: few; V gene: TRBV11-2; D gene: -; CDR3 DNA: TGTGCCAGCAGCTTAGAGGGACTTTATAGCAATCAGCCCCAGCATTTT; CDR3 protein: CASSLEGLYSNQPQHF
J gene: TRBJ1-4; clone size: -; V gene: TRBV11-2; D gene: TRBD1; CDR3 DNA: TGTGCCAGCAGCCCGGACAGGGATAATGAAAAACTGTTTTTT; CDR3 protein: CASSPDRDNEKLFF
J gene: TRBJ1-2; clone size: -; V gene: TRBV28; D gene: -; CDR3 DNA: TGTGCCAGCAGTTTGGGGGGGCGCTATGGCTACACCTTC; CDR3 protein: CASSLGGRYGYTF
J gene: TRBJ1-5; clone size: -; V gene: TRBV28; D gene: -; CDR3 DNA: TGTGCCAGCAGCTTCGCGAGGGCACCTAGCAATCAGCCCCAGCATTTT; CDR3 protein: CASSFARAPSNQPQHF
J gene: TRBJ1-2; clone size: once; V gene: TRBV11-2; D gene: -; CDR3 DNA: TGTGCCAGCAGCTCCCCTCTAGAAGCCAGCCAGGGGGGCTACACCTTC; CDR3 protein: CASSSPLEASQGGYTF
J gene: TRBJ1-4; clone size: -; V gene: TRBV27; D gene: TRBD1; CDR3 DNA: TGTGCCAGCAGGGACAGGGTTTCAGGTGAAAAACTGTTTTTT; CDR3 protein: CASRDRVSGEKLFF
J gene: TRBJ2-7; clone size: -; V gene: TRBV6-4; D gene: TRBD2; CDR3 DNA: TGTGCCAGCAGGGCGATAGGCGCGGGAGTGTACGAGCAGTACTTC; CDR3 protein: CASRAIGAGVYEQYF
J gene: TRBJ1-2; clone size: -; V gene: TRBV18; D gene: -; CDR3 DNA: TGTGCCAGCTCACCAATCGAGGGCACTAACTATGGCTACACCTTC; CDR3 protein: CASSPIEGTNYGYTF
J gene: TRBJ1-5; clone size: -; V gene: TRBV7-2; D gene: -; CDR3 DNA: TGTGCCAGCACCCTTGGGGGGGCAGGACAGCCCCAGCATTTT; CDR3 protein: CASTLGGAGQPQHF
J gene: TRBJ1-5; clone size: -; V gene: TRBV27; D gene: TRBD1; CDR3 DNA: TGTGCCAGCAGCCCGACAGGGATAATAATTGGTCAGCATTTT; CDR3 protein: CASSPTGIIIGQHF
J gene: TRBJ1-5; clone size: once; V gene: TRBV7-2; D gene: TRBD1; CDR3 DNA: TGTGCCAGCAGCTTTACCGGGACAGGGGTTCAGCCCCAGCATTTT; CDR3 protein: CASSFTGTGVQPQHF
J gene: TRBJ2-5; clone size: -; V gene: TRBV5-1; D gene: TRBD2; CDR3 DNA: TGCGCCAGCAGGAGTCCTAGCGGGGGTTTTCAAGAGACCCAGTACTTC; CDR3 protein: CASRSPSGGFQETQYF
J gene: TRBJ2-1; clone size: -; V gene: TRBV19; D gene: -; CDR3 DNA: TGTGCCAGTAGTAATACGGGAGTCCCTAGGGATGAGCAGTTCTTC; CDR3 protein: CASSNTGVPRDEQFF
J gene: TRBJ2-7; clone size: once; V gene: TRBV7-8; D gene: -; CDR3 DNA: TGTGCCAGCAGCTTACCCCAGGGAGGCTCAGGATACGAGCAGTACTTC; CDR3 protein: CASSLPQGGSGYEQYF
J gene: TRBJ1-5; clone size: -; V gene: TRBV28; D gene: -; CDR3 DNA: TGTGCCAGCAACCTAGGTGGTAGTGCTCAGCCCCAGCATTTT; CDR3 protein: CASNLGGSAQPQHF
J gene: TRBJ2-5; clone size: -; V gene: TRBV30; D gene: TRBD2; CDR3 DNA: TGTGCCTGGAGTGATAGCGGGCAAGAGACCCAGTACTTC; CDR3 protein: CAWSDSGQETQYF
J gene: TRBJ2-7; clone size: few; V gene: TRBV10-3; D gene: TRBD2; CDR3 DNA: TGTGCCATCACCGACGACTCGGGGGGCGAGCAGTACTTC; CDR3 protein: CAITDDSGGEQYF
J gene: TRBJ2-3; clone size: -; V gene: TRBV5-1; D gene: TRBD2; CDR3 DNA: TGCGCCAGCAGCTTTCGAAGGACTAGCGGGTTAGGTCTTGCTACGCAGTATTTT; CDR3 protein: CASSFRRTSGLGLATQYF
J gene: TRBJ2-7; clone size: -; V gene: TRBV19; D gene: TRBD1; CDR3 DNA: TGTGCCAGTACCCCCGGGACAGGCTCCTACGAGCAGTACTTC; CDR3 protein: CASTPGTGSYEQYF
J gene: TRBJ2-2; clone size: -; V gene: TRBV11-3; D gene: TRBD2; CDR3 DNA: TGTGCCAGCAGGTCCCTAGCGGGAGGGTTCCGGGAGCTGTTTTTT; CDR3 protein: CASRSLAGGFRELFF
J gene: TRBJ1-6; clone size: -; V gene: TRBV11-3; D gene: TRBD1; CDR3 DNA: TGTGCCAGCAGCGTCCGGGACAGGGGGTTGGAAAATTCACCCCTCCACTTT; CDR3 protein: CASSVRDRGLENSPLHF
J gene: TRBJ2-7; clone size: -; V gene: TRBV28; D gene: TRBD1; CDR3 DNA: TGTGCCAGCAGTTTTCTGGGGGTGGGACAGGGGTACGAGCAGTACTTC; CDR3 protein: CASSFLGVGQGYEQYF
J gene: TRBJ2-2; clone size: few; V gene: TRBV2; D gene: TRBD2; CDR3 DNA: TGTGCCAGCAGGGGAACTAGCGCCGGGGAGCTGTTTTTT; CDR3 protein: CASRGTSAGELFF
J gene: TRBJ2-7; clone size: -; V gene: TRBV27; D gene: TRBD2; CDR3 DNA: TGTGCCAGCAGTTTGGGACTAGCTTACGAGCAGTACTTC; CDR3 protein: CASSLGLAYEQYF
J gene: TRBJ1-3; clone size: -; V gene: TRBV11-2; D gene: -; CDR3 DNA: TGTGCCAGCAGCTTAAGCGGCCAGCGGGCGACTGGAAACACCATATATTTT; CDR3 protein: CASSLSGQRATGNTIYF
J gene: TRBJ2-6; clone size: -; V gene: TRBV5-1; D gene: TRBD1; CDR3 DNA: TGCGCCAGCAGCTCTGGAATCTCGGGACAGGGGGCTGGGGCCAACGTCCTGACTTTC; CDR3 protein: CASSSGISGQGAGANVLTF
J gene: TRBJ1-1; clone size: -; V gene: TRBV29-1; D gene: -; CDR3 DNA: TGCAGCGTTGACGGTCAGGGGTCGCCTGAAGCTTTCTTT; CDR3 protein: CSVDGQGSPEAFF
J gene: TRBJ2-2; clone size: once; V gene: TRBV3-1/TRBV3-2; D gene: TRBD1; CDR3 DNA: TGTGCCAGCAGCTACAGGGGGCGGGTAACCGGGGAGCTGTTTTTT; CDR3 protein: CASSYRGRVTGELFF
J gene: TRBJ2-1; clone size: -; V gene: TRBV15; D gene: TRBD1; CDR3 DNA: TGTGCCACCAGCACTGGACAGGGCGAGAGGCCCGAGCAGTTCTTC; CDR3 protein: CATSTGQGERPEQFF
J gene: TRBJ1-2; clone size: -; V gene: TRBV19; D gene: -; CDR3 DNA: TGTGCCAGTCGACGAGGCCAGGAGGGGTACTATGGCTACACCTTC; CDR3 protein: CASRRGQEGYYGYTF